The following is a T cell receptor beta chain sequence with its context. As yet, its antigen is unknown. The sample originates from a study of OX40 agonist ivuxolimab in advanced cancers. Study overall: Ivuxolimab, an agonist antibody against OX40 (CD134), was given to patients. Hepatocellular carcinoma, melanoma, renal cell or head and neck cancer occurred in dose-escalation patients.

TCRdb keeps only in-frame clones here, not all; method: immunoSEQ multiplex PCR. The repertoire includes about 33,000 clones, approximately 84% of them detected once, and roughly 21% sits in the top ten. CDR1 and CDR2 from the germline V gene are SGHKS and YYEKEE (reference sequence). CDR3 length equals 15 residues. The V end lost 6 bases, the J end lost 5 bases, and 21 bases lay between the germline ends. Overall study findings and caveats: The study found that CD8+ T cells averaged more expanded clones than CD4+.

With autoimmune disease history or systemic immunosuppression, patients were excluded. Specimen: CD4+ or CD8+ T cells sorted from blood, collected in a trial of the OX40 agonist ivuxolimab. The sequence was obtained from an adult with an advanced solid tumor such as melanoma, head and neck, liver or kidney cancer. J is TRBJ2-7 and V is TRBV5-5, with D perhaps given as TRBD1 or TRBD2 (5 bases each). CDR3 nucleotide sequence: TGTGCCAGCACCTCCTCGGGGCGGGCACTCGACGAGCAGTACTTC. Translation: CASTSSGRALDEQYF.